This T cell receptor (beta chain) was sequenced in a study of shared clonotypes between healthy human individuals. Study outcomes and limitations: With few donors, the genetic and exposure-history diversity represented was limited.

With V trimmed by 4 bases and J by 6 bases, 10 bases remained unmatched. This CDR3 is built from 18 residues. Germline values: CDR1 SGHTA, CDR2 FQGNSA. Method: immunoSEQ multiplex PCR; TCRdb's copy keeps in-frame clones and lacks some. The sample holds some 580,000 clones, 95% to 98% seen once. Note on this clone: Its antigen remains unknown.

CD45RO-negative CD8 cells positively selected for CCR7 made up the naive population, which excluded terminally differentiated effector memory CD45RA+ cells. All donors were healthy HIV-negative adults lacking recent acute infections or vaccinations. The specimen was naive CD8+ T cells sorted from blood. The source of this sequence is a man aged 25-40 years in good health. The chain has TRBV7-2 and TRBJ2-3, with 16 bases identical to TRBD2. CDR3 in DNA: TGTGCCAGCAGCTGGGGACTAGCGGGAGGGCCTGAGGTGGATACGCAGTATTTT. Amino acids: CASSWGLAGGPEVDTQYF.